Each of the 6 T cell receptor beta chains below was sequenced from the same sample in a study of cytomegalovirus exposure and HLA in healthy donors. The PCR used 60 Vbeta and 13 Jbeta primers. TCRdb keeps only in-frame clones here, not all; method: immunoSEQ multiplex PCR. This repertoire shows around 130,000 clones, roughly four fifths found once; its top ten account for around 1.9%. Sequenced: PBMCs. These receptors were obtained from a woman between 50 and 59 years old in good health and CMV-seronegative.

The chain joins TRBV25-1 to TRBJ2-1; a weak D match, TRBD2 (6 bases). This CDR3 region has 16 residues. Germline V gives CDR1 MGHDK, CDR2 SYGVNS. V lost 6 bases, J lost 8 bases, and 23 bases lay in between. CDR3 nucleotides: TGTGCCAGCAGGGGAGGCGGGGTTCCGACTGGGTATGAGCAGTTCTTC. Translating gives CASRGGGVPTGYEQFF.

This clone was seen only once. This chain connects TRBV28 to TRBJ2-2; D possibly corresponds to TRBD2 (6 bases). V lost 6 bases and J lost 4, with 15 bases in between. This CDR3 region has 15 residues. Germline V lookup: CDR1 MDHEN, CDR2 SYDVKM. As DNA, the CDR3 is TGTGCCAGCAGGGGGGGACCTCGGGGCACCGGGGAGCTGTTTTTT. Residues: CASRGGPRGTGELFF.

The chain has TRBV19 and TRBJ2-1, with 7 bases aligning to TRBD1. CDR1 is LNHDA, CDR2 SQIVND, per germline (reference sequence). With 6 bases clipped from V and 7 bases from J, the junction kept 6 bases outside the gene matches. This CDR3 spans 13 amino acids. CDR3 coding DNA: TGTGCCAGTAGCGAGACAGGGACAAATGAGCAGTTCTTC. It codes for CASSETGTNEQFF.

The chain links TRBV29-1 to TRBJ1-1, with a tentative D call TRBD1 (6 bases). Between the trimmed V and J ends, which lost 1 base and 4 bases, there was a span of 10 bases. This CDR3 region has 13 residues. CDR1 is SQVTM, CDR2 ANQGSEA, per germline. The CDR3 DNA reads as TGCAGCGTTGAAGGGGGCAGGGGCACTGAAGCTTTCTTT. Translated, it gives CSVEGGRGTEAFF.

The V call is TRBV30, the J call TRBJ1-1; tentative D call: TRBD1 (5 bases). Trimming pared 2 bases from V and 0 bases from J, leaving 10 bases between. The CDR3 runs to 14 residues. Germline CDR1 reads GTSNPN; CDR2 reads SVGIG (reference sequence). The CDR3 loop reads CAWSSDSMNTEAFF. The CDR3 DNA reads as TGTGCCTGGAGTTCAGACAGCATGAACACTGAAGCTTTCTTT.

The chain employs TRBV11-2 and TRBJ2-3; 8 bases match TRBD1. J lost 3 bases, V lost 1 base, and 9 bases had no gene match. Germline V gene sequence: CDR1 SGHAT, CDR2 FQNNGV. This CDR3 region has 17 residues. The CDR3 DNA reads TGTGCCAGCAGCTTAGTCGGGGACAGGTTGATAACAGATACGCAGTATTTT. It encodes CASSLVGDRLITDTQYF.